Listed here are 13 T cell receptor beta chains from one sample, sequenced in a study of neurological immune-mediated disorders. Time point here: longitudinal time-point 2. TCRdb ran MiXCR on the 5' RACE reads and lists one entry per CDR3 protein. The sample includes 84,000 or so distinct CDR3 sequences, approximately 13% of them seen just once. The sequenced sample consisted of PBMCs. The receptors originated from a female donor with HTLV-1-associated myelopathy (HAM/TSP).

This clonotype was detected many times. This chain joins TRBV11-2 and TRBJ1-2, with 8 bases aligning to TRBD1. Per germline, CDR1 SGHAT and CDR2 FQNNGV. With V trimmed by 3 bases and J by 7 bases, 7 bases remained unmatched. CDR3 length equals 14 residues. CDR3: CASSFADRGLGYTF. CDR3 DNA sequence: TGTGCCAGCAGCTTCGCCGACAGGGGACTTGGCTACACCTTC.

This clonotype showed up many times. This chain uses TRBV12-3 or TRBV12-4 with TRBJ2-4; 7 bases are a match to TRBD1. V lost 7 bases and J lost 10; bases outside the gene matches: 13. The CDR3 has 14 residues. The CDR3 bases are TGTGCCAGCACACGACAGGGCGGCTCTCGGATTCAGTACTTC. Translation gives CASTRQGGSRIQYF.

This clonotype was observed at least ten times. V is TRBV4-1 and J is TRBJ2-7, with no clear D. V lost 7 bases and J lost 2, with 15 bases in between. The CDR3 has 14 amino acids. The germline gives CDR1 MGHRA, CDR2 YSYEKL. CDR3 region: CASKTRWNTYEQYF. In DNA, the CDR3 is TGCGCCAGCAAGACTCGATGGAATACCTACGAGCAGTACTTC.

This clonotype has at least ten counts. This chain uses TRBV29-1 with TRBJ2-7, with D possibly matching TRBD2 (6 bases). The length of the CDR3 is 14 residues. Trimming cost V 7 bases and J 0 bases, with 16 bases left between them. Germline V gives CDR1 SQVTM, CDR2 ANQGSEA. Here the CDR3 DNA reads TGCAGCGCCGTCCGGAGGGGTAGCTCCTACGAGCAGTACTTC. The encoded protein is CSAVRRGSSYEQYF.

This clonotype was detected ten times or more. The rearrangement joins TRBV5-1 to TRBJ1-6; D may be TRBD1 (5 bases). Looked up from germline, CDR1 is SGHRS and CDR2 is YFSETQ. This CDR3 is 15 amino acids long. V dropped 0 bases and J dropped 6 bases, with 10 bases sitting between them. This CDR3 is CASSLDSGGNSPLHF. The CDR3 region has the DNA TGCGCCAGCAGCTTGGATTCTGGGGGTAATTCACCCCTCCACTTT.

This clonotype was seen ten or more times. The chain recombines TRBV6-2 or TRBV6-3 with TRBJ2-2; the D is unclear. Trimming pared 7 bases from V and 7 bases from J, leaving 10 bases between. Germline V gives CDR1 MNHEY, CDR2 SVGEGT. This CDR3 contains 12 residues. CDR3 in DNA: TGTGCCAGCAACCCGACAAACGGGGAGCTGTTTTTT. Its translation: CASNPTNGELFF.

This clonotype was seen only a few times. The chain is built from TRBV18 and TRBJ2-7; a possible D gene is TRBD1 (5 bases). Germline assignment: CDR1 KGHSH and CDR2 LQKENI. The CDR3 loop spans 14 amino acids. Trimming cost V 3 bases and J 2 bases, with 11 bases left between them. CDR3 in DNA: TGTGCCAGCTCACCGAGCAGGGAAACCTACGAGCAGTACTTC. The encoded protein is CASSPSRETYEQYF.

There are a few counts of this clonotype. The CDR3, as DNA: TGTGCCAGCAGCTTGGGGACTAGCGGGGGTAAAGAGACCCAGTACTTC. It is translated as CASSLGTSGGKETQYF. This rearrangement joins TRBV7-9 to TRBJ2-5, with 14 bases aligning to TRBD2. Losses at the gene ends were 3 bases for V and 3 bases for J; bases not matched to a gene: 3. CDR3 length: 16 amino acids. CDR1 is SEHNR and CDR2 is FQNEAQ in the germline V gene (reference sequence).

This clonotype has at least ten counts. V is TRBV7-8 and J is TRBJ2-3, with TRBD1 matching 7 bases. The CDR3 totals 19 residues. V was clipped by 5 bases and J by 3 bases; unmatched bases: 20. CDR1 is SGHVS, CDR2 FQNEAQ, per germline. The CDR3 DNA reads TGTGCCAGCAGCCCGGAGCTCCCATCCGACAGGGAAGCGACAGATACGCAGTATTTT. It specifies CASSPELPSDREATDTQYF.

The rearrangement joins TRBV7-9 to TRBJ2-7; D might be TRBD1 or TRBD2, each matching 5 bases. This CDR3 has 15 residues. Germline values: CDR1 SEHNR, CDR2 FQNEAQ (reference sequence). Trimming shortened V by 6 bases and J by 5 bases, and 20 bases separated the two germline ends. The CDR3 nucleotides read TGTGCCAGCAGTCCTCGGGGCCAGTGGTCCCACGAGCAGTACTTC. This encodes CASSPRGQWSHEQYF. Full variable domain (missing parts from reference TRBV7-9 and TRBJ2-7): DTGVSQNPRHKITKRGQNVTFRCDPISEHNRLYWYRQTLGQGPEFLTYFQNEAQLEKSRLLSDRFSAERPKGSFSTLEIQRTEQGDSAMYLCASSPRGQWSHEQYFGPGTRLTVT.

This clonotype was recorded many times. The chain links TRBV5-1 to TRBJ2-7, with D maybe TRBD1 (5 bases). The CDR3 is made up of 14 amino acids. V was shortened by 0 bases and J by 5 bases, with 12 bases between the two germline ends. Germline CDR1 and CDR2: SGHRS and YFSETQ. CDR3 region: CASSLAGQGDEQYF. CDR3 coding DNA: TGCGCCAGCAGCTTGGCCGGGCAGGGCGACGAGCAGTACTTC.

The J gene is TRBJ2-7, the V gene TRBV7-9; D unclear. The CDR3 covers 15 residues. Germline CDR1 reads SEHNR; CDR2 reads FQNEAQ (reference sequence). Trimming pared 5 bases from V and 6 bases from J, leaving 20 bases between. The CDR3 region has the DNA TGTGCCAGCAGCCCGTATCGGGTCCCCAAAGGCGAGCAGTACTTC. Translating it yields CASSPYRVPKGEQYF. The entire variable domain, with the rest obtained from reference TRBV7-9 and TRBJ2-7, is as follows: DTGVSQNPRHKITKRGQNVTFRCDPISEHNRLYWYRQTLGQGPEFLTYFQNEAQLEKSRLLSDRFSAERPKGSFSTLEIQRTEQGDSAMYLCASSPYRVPKGEQYFGPGTRLTVT.

This clonotype was counted at least ten times. The chain recombines TRBV7-3 with TRBJ1-3, with TRBD1 identical over 8 bases. V gave up 5 bases and J gave up 7 bases; unmatched junction bases: 7. The CDR3 runs to 14 residues. Germline values: CDR1 SGHTA, CDR2 FQGTGA. The CDR3 is CASSTGQGGNTIYF. The CDR3 region has the DNA TGTGCCAGCAGCACCGGACAGGGCGGGAACACCATATATTTT.